The rows below give T cell receptor beta chains drawn from one sample of a study of siplizumab effects on memory and regulatory T cells. Assay: immunoSEQ multiplex PCR; the TCRdb copy retains only in-frame clones and omits some. The sample carries about 120,000 clones, just under 95% recorded once. Sequencing was carried out using non-Treg CD4+ T cells sorted from blood. The receptors here all came from a human donor in good health. The CDR3 runs from the conserved cysteine through the conserved F or W. The D gene is left open where the match is weak. Rows give clone size only sometimes, using once, few, many, or a class for an expanded clone.

clone_size j_call d_call v_call cdr3_aa cdr3_nt
- TRBJ2-1 TRBD2 TRBV4-2 CASSQAAGGAYNEQFF TGTGCCAGCAGCCAGGCAGCGGGGGGGGCCTACAATGAGCAGTTCTTC
- TRBJ1-3 - TRBV4-3 CASSQARGRGNTIYF TGCGCCAGCAGCCAAGCCCGCGGACGGGGAAACACCATATATTTT
- TRBJ2-3 TRBD2 TRBV25-1 CASSDGTSGDTQYF TGTGCCAGCAGTGACGGGACTAGTGGTGATACGCAGTATTTT
few TRBJ2-5 - TRBV29-1 CSVDGGHQETQYF TGCAGCGTTGACGGGGGACACCAAGAGACCCAGTACTTC
- TRBJ1-5 - TRBV14 CASTQGYSNQPQHF TGTGCCAGCACCCAGGGCTATAGCAATCAGCCCCAGCATTTT
- TRBJ1-4 - TRBV27 CASMRGNEKLFF TGTGCCAGCATGAGGGGAAATGAAAAACTGTTTTTT
- TRBJ1-4 - TRBV15 CATSKGETNEKLFF TGTGCCACCAGCAAAGGAGAAACTAATGAAAAACTGTTTTTT
- TRBJ2-4 - TRBV5-6 CASSLALLAKNIQYF TGTGCCAGCAGCTTGGCCCTGCTCGCCAAAAACATTCAGTACTTC
- TRBJ2-3 - TRBV28 CASSYGGQGTDTQYF TGTGCCAGCAGTTACGGGGGGCAGGGGACAGATACGCAGTATTTT
- TRBJ2-5 TRBD1 TRBV28 CASSPQGVRQETQYF TGTGCCAGCAGCCCACAGGGGGTGAGGCAAGAGACCCAGTACTTC
- TRBJ2-3 - TRBV6-1 CASTRDGGTDTQYF TGTGCCAGCACCCGGGACGGAGGCACAGATACGCAGTATTTT
- TRBJ2-3 - TRBV11-1 CASSASGVTDTQYF TGTGCCAGCAGCGCAAGCGGAGTAACAGATACGCAGTATTTT
- TRBJ2-7 - TRBV5-1 CASSLASGEQYF TGCGCCAGCAGCTTGGCCTCTGGAGAGCAGTACTTC
- TRBJ1-2 - TRBV14 CASSPREAPLYGYTF TGTGCCAGCAGCCCCCGGGAGGCTCCTCTCTATGGCTACACCTTC
- TRBJ1-2 - TRBV5-6 CASSFGRGNYGYTF TGTGCCAGCAGCTTCGGCAGGGGTAACTATGGCTACACCTTC
once TRBJ1-4 - TRBV29-1 CSAMGGRGLNEKLFF TGCAGCGCCATGGGCGGAAGGGGCCTTAATGAAAAACTGTTTTTT
- TRBJ2-5 - TRBV4-1 CASSQVSGQETQYF TGCGCCAGCAGCCAAGTGTCGGGGCAAGAGACCCAGTACTTC
- TRBJ2-3 - TRBV10-3 CAIRSREADTQYF TGTGCCATCAGATCTAGGGAGGCAGATACGCAGTATTTT
- TRBJ2-4 TRBD2 TRBV5-1 CASSPSGGRNIQYF TGCGCCAGCAGCCCGTCGGGGGGGCGAAACATTCAGTACTTC
- TRBJ1-2 - TRBV28 CAISNRPGTDNYGYTF TGTGCCATCTCGAATCGTCCCGGGACTGATAACTATGGCTACACCTTC
- TRBJ1-2 TRBD1 TRBV4-2 CASSPTQTGGFGYTF TGTGCCAGCAGCCCAACGCAGACAGGGGGATTCGGCTACACCTTC
- TRBJ2-1 - TRBV20-1 CSATALNEQFF TGCAGTGCTACCGCTCTCAATGAGCAGTTCTTC
- TRBJ2-7 TRBD2 TRBV7-3 CASSPGGGATYEQYF TGTGCCAGCAGCCCCGGGGGAGGGGCCACCTACGAGCAGTACTTC
- TRBJ2-1 TRBD1 TRBV27 CASSPPGGRYEQFF TGTGCCAGCAGTCCCCCAGGGGGTCGTTATGAGCAGTTCTTC
- TRBJ2-7 - TRBV25-1 CASRDGSLLEQYF TGTGCCAGCCGGGACGGGAGTCTTCTTGAGCAGTACTTC
- TRBJ2-2 TRBD1 TRBV7-3 CASSLTGTGDTGELFF TGTGCCAGCAGCTTAACGGGGACAGGGGACACCGGGGAGCTGTTTTTT
- TRBJ1-1 - TRBV7-3 CASSSGRNTEAFF TGTGCCAGCAGCTCCGGACGGAACACTGAAGCTTTCTTT
- TRBJ2-1 TRBD2 TRBV11-2 CASSLGQTSGDRYNEQFF TGTGCCAGCAGCTTAGGTCAAACTAGCGGGGATCGCTACAATGAGCAGTTCTTC
- TRBJ2-6 - TRBV5-6 CASSAQGSGANVLTF TGTGCCAGCAGCGCCCAGGGGTCTGGGGCCAACGTCCTGACTTTC
- TRBJ2-7 TRBD1 TRBV5-4 CASTDRDLYEQYF TGTGCCAGCACGGACAGGGATCTTTACGAGCAGTACTTC